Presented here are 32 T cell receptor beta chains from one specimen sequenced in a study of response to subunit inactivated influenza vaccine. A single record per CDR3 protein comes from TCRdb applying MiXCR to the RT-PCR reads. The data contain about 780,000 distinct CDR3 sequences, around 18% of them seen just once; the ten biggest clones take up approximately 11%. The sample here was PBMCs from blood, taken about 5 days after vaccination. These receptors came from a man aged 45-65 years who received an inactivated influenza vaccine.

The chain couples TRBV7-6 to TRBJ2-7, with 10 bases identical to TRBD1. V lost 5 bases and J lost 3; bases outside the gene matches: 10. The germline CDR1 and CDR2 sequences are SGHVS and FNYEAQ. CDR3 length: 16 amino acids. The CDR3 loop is CASSQGVGTGVYEQYF. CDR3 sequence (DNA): TGTGCCAGCAGCCAAGGGGTTGGGACAGGGGTCTACGAGCAGTACTTC.

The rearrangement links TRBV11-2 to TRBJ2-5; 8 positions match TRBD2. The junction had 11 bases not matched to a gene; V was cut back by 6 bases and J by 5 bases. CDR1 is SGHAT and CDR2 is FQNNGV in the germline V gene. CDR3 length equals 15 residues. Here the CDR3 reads CASRRPGLGSETQYF. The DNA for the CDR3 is TGTGCCAGCAGACGACCGGGACTAGGGAGCGAGACCCAGTACTTC.

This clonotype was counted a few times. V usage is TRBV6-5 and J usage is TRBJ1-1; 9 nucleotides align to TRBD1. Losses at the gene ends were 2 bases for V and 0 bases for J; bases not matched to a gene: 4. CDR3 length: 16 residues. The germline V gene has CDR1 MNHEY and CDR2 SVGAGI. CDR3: CASSYRTGALNTEAFF. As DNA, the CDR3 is TGTGCCAGCAGTTACCGGACAGGGGCCTTGAACACTGAAGCTTTCTTT.

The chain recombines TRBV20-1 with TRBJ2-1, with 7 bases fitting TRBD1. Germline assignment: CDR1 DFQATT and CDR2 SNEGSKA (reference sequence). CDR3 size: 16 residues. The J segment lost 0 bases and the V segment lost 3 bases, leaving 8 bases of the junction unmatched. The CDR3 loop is CSASPLGQSSYNEQFF. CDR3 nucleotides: TGCAGTGCTAGTCCTCTGGGACAGTCCTCCTACAATGAGCAGTTCTTC.

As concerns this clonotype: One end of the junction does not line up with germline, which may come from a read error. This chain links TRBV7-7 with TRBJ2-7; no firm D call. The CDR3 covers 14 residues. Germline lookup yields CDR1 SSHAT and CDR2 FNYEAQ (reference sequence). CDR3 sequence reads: CASSPVTATDEQYF. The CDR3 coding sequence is TGTGCTAGCAGCCCCGTTACAGCTACGGACGAGCAGTACTTC.

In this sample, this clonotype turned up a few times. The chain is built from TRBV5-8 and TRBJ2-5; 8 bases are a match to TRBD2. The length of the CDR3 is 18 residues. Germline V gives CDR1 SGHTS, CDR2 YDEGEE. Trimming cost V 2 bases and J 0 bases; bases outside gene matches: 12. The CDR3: CASSFREGRWDYQETQYF. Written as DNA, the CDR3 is TGTGCCAGCAGCTTTCGGGAGGGGAGGTGGGACTACCAAGAGACCCAGTACTTC.

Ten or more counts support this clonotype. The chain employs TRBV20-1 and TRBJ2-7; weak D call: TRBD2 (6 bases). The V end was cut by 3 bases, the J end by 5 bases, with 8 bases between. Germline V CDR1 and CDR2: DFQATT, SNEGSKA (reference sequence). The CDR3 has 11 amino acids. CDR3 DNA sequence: TGCAGTGCTAGTGCGGGGAACGAGCAGTACTTC. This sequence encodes CSASAGNEQYF.

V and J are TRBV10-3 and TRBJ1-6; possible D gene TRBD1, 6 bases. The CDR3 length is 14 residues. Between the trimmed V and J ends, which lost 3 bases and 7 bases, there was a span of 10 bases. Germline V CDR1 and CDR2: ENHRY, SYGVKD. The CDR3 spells CAISDDTGNSPLHF. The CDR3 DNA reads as TGTGCCATCAGTGACGACACAGGGAATTCACCCCTCCACTTT.

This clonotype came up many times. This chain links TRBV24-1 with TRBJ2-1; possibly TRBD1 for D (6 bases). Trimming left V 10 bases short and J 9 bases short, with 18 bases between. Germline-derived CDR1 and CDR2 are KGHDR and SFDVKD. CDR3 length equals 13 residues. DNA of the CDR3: TGTGCCACGGGGGACATCGGGGTAATTGAGCAGTTCTTC. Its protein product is CATGDIGVIEQFF.

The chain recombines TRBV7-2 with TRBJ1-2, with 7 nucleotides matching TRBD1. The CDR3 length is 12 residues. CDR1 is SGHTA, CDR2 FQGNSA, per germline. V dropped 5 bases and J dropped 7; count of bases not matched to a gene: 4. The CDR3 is CASSPDRVGYTF. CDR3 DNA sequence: TGTGCCAGCAGCCCCGACAGGGTTGGCTACACCTTC.

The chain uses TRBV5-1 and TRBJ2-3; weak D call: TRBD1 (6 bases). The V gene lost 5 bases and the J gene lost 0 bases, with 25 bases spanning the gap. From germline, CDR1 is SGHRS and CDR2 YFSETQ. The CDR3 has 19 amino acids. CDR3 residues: CASSRGTTLYLSSTDTQYF. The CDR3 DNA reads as TGCGCCAGCAGTAGAGGGACAACTCTTTACCTGTCTAGCACAGATACGCAGTATTTT.

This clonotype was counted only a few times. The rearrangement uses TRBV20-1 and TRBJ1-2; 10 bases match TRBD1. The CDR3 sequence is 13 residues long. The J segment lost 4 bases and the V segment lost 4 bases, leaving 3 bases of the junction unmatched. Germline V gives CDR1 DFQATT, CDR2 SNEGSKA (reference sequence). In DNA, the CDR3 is TGCAGTGCTAAGACAGGGGGCACCTATGGCTACACCTTC. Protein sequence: CSAKTGGTYGYTF.

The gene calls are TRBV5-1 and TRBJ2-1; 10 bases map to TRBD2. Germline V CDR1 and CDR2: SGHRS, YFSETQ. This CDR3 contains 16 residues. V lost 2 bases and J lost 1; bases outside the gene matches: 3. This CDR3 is CASSFRAGGSYNEQFF. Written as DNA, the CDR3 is TGCGCCAGCAGCTTTAGAGCGGGAGGGTCCTACAATGAGCAGTTCTTC. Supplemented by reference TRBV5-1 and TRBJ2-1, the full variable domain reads KAGVTQTPRYLIKTRGQQVTLSCSPISGHRSVSWYQQTPGQGLQFLFEYFSETQRNKGNFPGRFSGRQFSNSRSEMNVSTLELGDSALYLCASSFRAGGSYNEQFFGPGTRLTVL.

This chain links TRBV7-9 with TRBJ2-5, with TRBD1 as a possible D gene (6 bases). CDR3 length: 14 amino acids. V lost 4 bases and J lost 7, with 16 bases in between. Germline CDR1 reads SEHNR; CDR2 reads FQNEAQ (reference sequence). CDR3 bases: TGTGCCAGCAGCTCGCTCGACAGGCTCGGGACCCAGTACTTC. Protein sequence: CASSSLDRLGTQYF.

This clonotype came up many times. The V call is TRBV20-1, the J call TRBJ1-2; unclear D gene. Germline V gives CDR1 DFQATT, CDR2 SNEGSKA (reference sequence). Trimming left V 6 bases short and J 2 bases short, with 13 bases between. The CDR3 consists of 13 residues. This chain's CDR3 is CSAQDYSNYGYTF. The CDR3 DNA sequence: TGCAGTGCGCAGGACTACTCGAACTATGGCTACACCTTC.

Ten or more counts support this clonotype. CDR3 protein: CSVYEGGEQFF. The CDR3 nucleotides read TGCAGCGTTTATGAGGGCGGTGAGCAGTTCTTC. This chain links TRBV29-1 with TRBJ2-1; weak D call: TRBD2 (5 bases). The CDR3 length is 11 residues. In germline, CDR1 is SQVTM, CDR2 ANQGSEA. Trimming stripped 5 bases from V and 9 bases from J, with 11 bases between.

The DNA of the CDR3 is TGCGCCAGCAGCCAAGTGGGGCCCCGGGACGAGCAGTACTTC. Translation gives CASSQVGPRDEQYF. V and J are TRBV4-1 and TRBJ2-7; tentative D call: TRBD1 (5 bases). The germline V gene has CDR1 MGHRA and CDR2 YSYEKL. The CDR3 covers 14 residues. V lost 1 base and J lost 5, with 12 bases in between.

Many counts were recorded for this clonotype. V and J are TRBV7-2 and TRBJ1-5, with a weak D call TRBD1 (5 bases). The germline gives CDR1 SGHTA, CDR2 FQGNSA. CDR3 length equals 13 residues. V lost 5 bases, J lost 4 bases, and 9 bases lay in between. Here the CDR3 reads CASSPEGNQPQHF. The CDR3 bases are TGTGCCAGCAGCCCGGAGGGGAATCAGCCCCAGCATTTT. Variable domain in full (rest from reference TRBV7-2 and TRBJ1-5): GAGVSQSPSNKVTEKGKDVELRCDPISGHTALYWYRQSLGQGLEFLIYFQGNSAPDKSGLPSDRFSAERTGGSVSTLTIQRTQQEDSAVYLCASSPEGNQPQHFGDGTRLSIL.

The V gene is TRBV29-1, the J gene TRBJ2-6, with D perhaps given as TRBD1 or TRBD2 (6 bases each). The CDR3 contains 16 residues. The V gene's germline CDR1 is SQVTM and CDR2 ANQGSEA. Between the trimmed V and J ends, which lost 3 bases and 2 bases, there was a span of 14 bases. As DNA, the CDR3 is TGCAGCGTTGATGGGGGGCGCACGCCTGGGGCCAACGTCCTGACTTTC. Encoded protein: CSVDGGRTPGANVLTF.

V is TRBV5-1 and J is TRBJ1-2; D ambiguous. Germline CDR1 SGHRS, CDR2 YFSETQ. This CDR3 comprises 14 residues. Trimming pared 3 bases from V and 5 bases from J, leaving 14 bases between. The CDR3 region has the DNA TGCGCCAGCAGCTCTTACAACCAGGAATATGGCTACACCTTC. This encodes CASSSYNQEYGYTF. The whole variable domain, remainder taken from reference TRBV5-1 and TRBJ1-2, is KAGVTQTPRYLIKTRGQQVTLSCSPISGHRSVSWYQQTPGQGLQFLFEYFSETQRNKGNFPGRFSGRQFSNSRSEMNVSTLELGDSALYLCASSSYNQEYGYTFGSGTRLTVV.

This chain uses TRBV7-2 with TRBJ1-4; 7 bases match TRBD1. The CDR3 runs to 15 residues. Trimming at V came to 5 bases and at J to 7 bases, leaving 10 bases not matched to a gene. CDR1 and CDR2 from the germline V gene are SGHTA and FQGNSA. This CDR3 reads CASSAAGGALEKLFF. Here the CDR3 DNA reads TGTGCCAGCAGCGCCGCAGGGGGTGCACTTGAAAAACTGTTTTTT.

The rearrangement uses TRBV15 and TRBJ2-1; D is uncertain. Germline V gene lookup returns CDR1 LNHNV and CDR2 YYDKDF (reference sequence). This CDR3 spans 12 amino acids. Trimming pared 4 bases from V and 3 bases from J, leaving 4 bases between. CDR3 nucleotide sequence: TGTGCCACCAGCATGAACTACAATGAGCAGTTCTTC. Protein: CATSMNYNEQFF.

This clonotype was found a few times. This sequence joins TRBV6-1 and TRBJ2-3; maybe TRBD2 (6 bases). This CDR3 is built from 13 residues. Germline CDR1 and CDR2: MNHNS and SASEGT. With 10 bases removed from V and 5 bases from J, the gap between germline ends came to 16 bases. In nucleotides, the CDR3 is TGTGCCACACGGGAGACTCGTGTAGATACGCAGTATTTT. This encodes CATRETRVDTQYF.

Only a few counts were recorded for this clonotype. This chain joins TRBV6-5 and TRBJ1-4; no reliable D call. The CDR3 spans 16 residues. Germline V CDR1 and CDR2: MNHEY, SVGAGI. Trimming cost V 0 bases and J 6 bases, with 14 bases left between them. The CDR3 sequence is CASSYSISLVDEKLFF. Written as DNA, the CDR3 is TGTGCCAGCAGTTACTCGATATCCCTGGTGGATGAAAAACTGTTTTTT.

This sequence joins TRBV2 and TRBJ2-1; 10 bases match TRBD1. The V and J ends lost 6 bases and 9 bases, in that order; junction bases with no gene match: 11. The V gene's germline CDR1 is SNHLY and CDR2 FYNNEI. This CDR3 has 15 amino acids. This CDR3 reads CASSPSGQGRGEQFF. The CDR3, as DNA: TGTGCCAGCAGCCCCTCGGGACAGGGGCGAGGTGAGCAGTTCTTC.

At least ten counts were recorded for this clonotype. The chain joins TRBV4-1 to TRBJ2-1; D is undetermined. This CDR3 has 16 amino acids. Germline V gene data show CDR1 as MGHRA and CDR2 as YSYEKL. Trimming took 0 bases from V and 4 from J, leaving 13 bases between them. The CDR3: CASSQDVGNSYNEQFF. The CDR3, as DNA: TGCGCCAGCAGCCAAGACGTTGGAAACAGTTACAATGAGCAGTTCTTC.

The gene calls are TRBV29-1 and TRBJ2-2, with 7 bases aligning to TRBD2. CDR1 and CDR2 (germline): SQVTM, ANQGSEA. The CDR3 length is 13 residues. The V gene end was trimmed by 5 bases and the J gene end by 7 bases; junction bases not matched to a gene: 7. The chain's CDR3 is CSVRRRGSGELFF. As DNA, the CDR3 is TGCAGCGTTCGTCGGCGCGGGAGCGGGGAGCTGTTTTTT.

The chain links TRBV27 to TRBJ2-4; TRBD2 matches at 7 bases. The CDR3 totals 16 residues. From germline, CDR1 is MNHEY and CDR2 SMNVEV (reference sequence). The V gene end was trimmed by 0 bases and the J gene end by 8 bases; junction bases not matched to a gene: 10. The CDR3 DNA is TGTGCCAGCAGTTTATCCTCCCCGGGGGGTTCGGACATTCAGTACTTC. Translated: CASSLSSPGGSDIQYF.

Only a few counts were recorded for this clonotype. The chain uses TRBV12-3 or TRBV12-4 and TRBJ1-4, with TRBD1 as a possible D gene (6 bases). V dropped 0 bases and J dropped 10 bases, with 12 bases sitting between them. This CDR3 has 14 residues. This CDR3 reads CASSLASGVRKLFF. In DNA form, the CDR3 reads TGTGCCAGCAGTTTAGCGTCAGGGGTGAGAAAACTGTTTTTT.

Here the CDR3 reads CASSQGVRETYEQYF. The CDR3 DNA reads TGCGCCAGCAGCCAAGGGGTGAGGGAGACCTACGAGCAGTACTTC. The V gene is TRBV4-3, the J gene TRBJ2-7; a possible D gene is TRBD2 (5 bases). The V gene lost 1 base and the J gene lost 2 bases, with 12 bases spanning the gap. This CDR3 region has 15 residues. Germline CDR1 reads LGHNA; CDR2 reads YSLEER.

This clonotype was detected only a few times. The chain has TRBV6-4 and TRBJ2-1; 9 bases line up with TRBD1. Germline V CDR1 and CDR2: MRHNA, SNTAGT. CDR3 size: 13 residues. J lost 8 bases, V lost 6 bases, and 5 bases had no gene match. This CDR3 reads CASSRDRVDEQFF. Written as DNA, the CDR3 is TGTGCCAGCAGCCGGGACAGGGTTGATGAGCAGTTCTTC.

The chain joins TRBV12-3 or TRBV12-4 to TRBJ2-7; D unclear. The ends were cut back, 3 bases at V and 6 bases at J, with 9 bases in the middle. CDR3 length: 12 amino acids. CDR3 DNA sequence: TGTGCCAGCAGTTTTAGCCAGAGCGAGCAGTACTTC. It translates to CASSFSQSEQYF.